This passage covers 32 T cell receptor beta chains from one sample sequenced in a study of prognosis after radiotherapy for stage I lung cancer. Researchers used two-round multiplex PCR to amplify TCR beta CDR3 starting from genomic DNA. Gene-specific primers for each TRBV and TRBJ gene drove first-round PCR. In TCRdb, the multiplex PCR reads were re-called with MiXCR into one record per CDR3 protein. The sample lists about 30,000 distinct CDR3 sequences, around 30% occurring once. Sequences were derived from PBMCs, sampled before or after stereotactic body radiation therapy (not recorded which). Receptors originate from a donor aged 50 or older with non-small cell lung cancer.

The sample holds many counts of this clonotype. The genes are TRBV19 and TRBJ2-4; 9 nucleotides agree with TRBD2. V was pared by 3 bases and J by 10 bases, with 7 bases of the junction left unmatched. CDR1 is LNHDA and CDR2 is SQIVND in the germline V gene (reference sequence). CDR3 size: 14 residues. The CDR3 nucleotides are TGTGCCAGTAGTATCAGTCTAGCGGGGAAGATTCAGTACTTC. Encoded protein: CASSISLAGKIQYF.

For this clonotype: A far larger clone is a single base away, which makes a read error likely. The CDR3, as DNA: TGTACCAGCGGTGGGGACATCCCTGAAGCTTTCTTT. Amino acid sequence: CTSGGDIPEAFF. The chain couples TRBV6-2 or TRBV6-3 to TRBJ1-1; perhaps TRBD1 as D (6 bases). The V gene's germline CDR1 is MNHEY and CDR2 SVGEGT. The CDR3 is 12 amino acids.

This clonotype rates as medium-sized. CDR3 nucleotide sequence: TGTGCCAGCAGTAGTTCGGATGAGCAGTTCTTC. Translation: CASSSSDEQFF. The rearrangement uses TRBV28 and TRBJ2-1; no clear D. The ends were cut back, 5 bases at V and 8 bases at J, with 7 bases in the middle. Germline lookup yields CDR1 MDHEN and CDR2 SYDVKM. CDR3 length: 11 residues.

The table lists this clonotype with many counts. The chain combines TRBV18 with TRBJ2-7, with a tentative D call TRBD1 (5 bases). V lost 4 bases and J 2 bases, leaving 9 bases between the germline ends. The V gene's germline CDR1 is KGHSH and CDR2 LQKENI. CDR3 length: 13 residues. CDR3 residues: CASSQARAYEQYF. In DNA, the CDR3 is TGTGCCAGCTCACAAGCCAGGGCCTACGAGCAGTACTTC. The entire variable domain, with the rest obtained from reference TRBV18 and TRBJ2-7, is as follows: NAGVMQNPRHLVRRRGQEARLRCSPMKGHSHVYWYRQLPEEGLKFMVYLQKENIIDESGMPKERFSAEFPKEGPSILRIQQVVRGDSAAYFCASSQARAYEQYFGPGTRLTVT.

This clonotype has at least ten counts. The J gene is TRBJ1-5, the V gene TRBV5-1, with D perhaps matching TRBD1 (5 bases). From germline, CDR1 is SGHRS and CDR2 YFSETQ. This CDR3 has 17 residues. The V and J ends lost 1 base and 1 base respectively, with 15 bases between them. In nucleotides, the CDR3 is TGCGCCAGCAGCTTGTTGCCAACTGGGGACAGCAATCAGCCCCAGCATTTT. This gives the protein CASSLLPTGDSNQPQHF. The full variable domain, with the rest looked up from reference TRBV5-1 and TRBJ1-5, is KAGVTQTPRYLIKTRGQQVTLSCSPISGHRSVSWYQQTPGQGLQFLFEYFSETQRNKGNFPGRFSGRQFSNSRSEMNVSTLELGDSALYLCASSLLPTGDSNQPQHFGDGTRLSIL.

This clonotype was counted ten times or more. A read error may produce the germline difference seen at one junction end. The chain employs TRBV6-1 and TRBJ2-1, with D perhaps assigned TRBD1 or TRBD2 (5 bases each). This CDR3 spans 10 amino acids. CDR1 MNHNS and CDR2 SASEGT come from the germline V gene. CDR3 coding DNA: TGTGCCAGCAGTGAAGAGGGACCGTGCTTC. It encodes CASSEEGPCF.

Note on this clonotype: A read error may be the cause here, since a much bigger clone is one base away. The chain uses TRBV13 and TRBJ2-2; unclear D gene. V was shortened by 4 bases and J by 0 bases, with 12 bases between the two germline ends. The germline V gene has CDR1 PRHDT and CDR2 FYEKMQ (reference sequence). This CDR3 contains 16 residues. CDR3: CASSSIDISNTGELFF. CDR3 nucleotides: TGTGCCAGCAGCTCCATAGACATATCGAACACCGGGGAGCTGTTTTTT.

The V call is TRBV3-2, the J call TRBJ2-1; the D call of TRBD2 is as the table states it, not checked on the DNA. TRBV3-2 is described as a pseudogene. The CDR3 is made up of 17 amino acids. Here the CDR3 DNA reads TGTGCCAGCAGCCAAGTGACTAGCTGGTTATCCTACAATGAGCAGTTCTTC. Its protein is CASSQVTSWLSYNEQFF.

Concerning this clonotype: A single base is all that separates this from a far larger clone, so a read error is likely. The chain uses TRBV7-8 and TRBJ2-5, with 9 positions matching TRBD2. The CDR3 spans 15 residues. Germline assignment: CDR1 SGHVS and CDR2 FQNEAQ. CDR3 region: CASSQTPGLAYEQHF. DNA of the CDR3: TGTGCCAGCAGCCAAACTCCGGGACTAGCCTACGAGCAGCACTTC.

This clonotype has a count of ten or more. This rearrangement joins TRBV12-3 or TRBV12-4 to TRBJ1-2; D call uncertain. CDR3 length equals 15 residues. Trimming took 6 bases from V and 7 from J, leaving 21 bases between them. The CDR3 sequence: CASSSRDVLPFGYTF. In DNA, the CDR3 is TGTGCCAGCAGCAGCCGGGATGTTCTACCGTTTGGCTACACCTTC.

CDR3: CASQGTYLNEQFF. CDR3 DNA sequence: TGTGCCAGCCAAGGGACTTATCTCAATGAGCAGTTCTTC. The rearrangement links TRBV3-1 to TRBJ2-1, with a tentative D call TRBD2 (6 bases). The V gene lost 8 bases and the J gene lost 6 bases, with 14 bases spanning the gap. The CDR3 is 13 amino acids. Germline CDR1 reads LGHDT; CDR2 reads YNNKEL (reference sequence).

This clonotype was counted at least ten times. This sequence joins TRBV29-1 and TRBJ2-1; perhaps TRBD2 as D (5 bases). Germline values: CDR1 SQVTM, CDR2 ANQGSEA. The CDR3 loop spans 14 amino acids. The V gene lost 5 bases and the J gene lost 0 bases, with 11 bases spanning the gap. CDR3 amino acids: CSVRGGSSYNEQFF. CDR3 bases: TGCAGCGTTCGGGGTGGGAGCTCCTACAATGAGCAGTTCTTC.

In this sample, this clonotype turned up many times. The V gene is TRBV9, the J gene TRBJ2-1, with TRBD2 matching 7 bases. The trim removed 0 bases at V and 6 bases at J, leaving 6 bases unmatched. Looked up from germline, CDR1 is SGDLS and CDR2 is YYNGEE. This CDR3 comprises 15 residues. This chain's CDR3 is CASSVGAGVGNEQFF. For the CDR3, the DNA is TGTGCCAGCAGCGTAGGGGCGGGAGTCGGCAATGAGCAGTTCTTC.

This clonotype has a count of ten or more. The V gene is TRBV20-1, the J gene TRBJ2-5, with TRBD1 matching 12 bases. V was clipped by 6 bases and J by 5 bases; unmatched bases: 16. CDR1 and CDR2 (germline): DFQATT, SNEGSKA (reference sequence). This CDR3 has 17 amino acids. CDR3 amino acids: CSAPPAGDRGRGETQYF. CDR3 DNA sequence: TGCAGTGCCCCCCCGGCAGGGGACAGGGGGCGGGGGGAGACCCAGTACTTC.

The sample holds many counts of this clonotype. The rearrangement uses TRBV28 and TRBJ2-3; no definite D call. Germline V gene data show CDR1 as MDHEN and CDR2 as SYDVKM. CDR3 length equals 15 residues. V was trimmed by 4 bases and J by 0 bases, leaving 11 bases between them. In DNA form, the CDR3 reads TGTGCCAGCAGTTCGGTCGGAGCGAGCACAGATACGCAGTATTTT. Encoded protein: CASSSVGASTDTQYF.

This clonotype is medium-sized in the sample. The chain employs TRBV28 and TRBJ2-7; no clear D. From germline, CDR1 is MDHEN and CDR2 SYDVKM. Deletions cut 5 bases from V and 3 bases from J, with 11 bases between. The CDR3 loop spans 13 amino acids. CDR3 loop: CASSILLGYEQYF. CDR3 bases: TGTGCCAGCAGTATTCTTCTGGGCTACGAGCAGTACTTC. Full variable domain (missing parts from reference TRBV28 and TRBJ2-7): DVKVTQSSRYLVKRTGEKVFLECVQDMDHENMFWYRQDPGLGLRLIYFSYDVKMKEKGDIPEGYSVSREKKERFSLILESASTNQTSMYLCASSILLGYEQYFGPGTRLTVT.

This clonotype was observed at least ten times. V and J are TRBV6-2 or TRBV6-3 and TRBJ2-7, with D possibly TRBD2 on 6 matching bases. The ends were cut back, 8 bases at V and 6 bases at J, with 29 bases in the middle. Germline CDR1 is MNHEY and CDR2 is SVGEGT. This CDR3 region has 17 residues. The CDR3 DNA sequence: TGTGCCAGCGCTAACCTCCTCCCCGTCCTAGCGAAGGGCGAGCAGTACTTC. This codes for CASANLLPVLAKGEQYF.

This clonotype was observed at least ten times. The rearrangement uses TRBV2 and TRBJ1-4; no reliable D call. The germline V gene encodes CDR1 SNHLY and CDR2 FYNNEI. The length of the CDR3 is 18 residues. V lost 6 bases, J lost 0 bases, and 20 bases lay in between. In DNA, the CDR3 is TGTGCCAGCAGGGCCCCCCCCCTCTTCTTTTCAACTAATGAAAAACTGTTTTTT. It codes for CASRAPPLFFSTNEKLFF.

This chain links TRBV20-1 with TRBJ2-1, with 14 bases fitting TRBD2. Trimming removed 3 bases from V and 12 bases from J; junction bases left unmatched: 10. CDR1 is DFQATT, CDR2 SNEGSKA, per germline (reference sequence). The length of the CDR3 is 15 residues. Written as DNA, the CDR3 is TGCAGTGCTAGGGGGCCGGGACTAGCGGGAGTACCGCAGTTCTTC. Translated, it gives CSARGPGLAGVPQFF.

At least ten counts were recorded for this clonotype. The chain carries TRBV18 and TRBJ2-3; 7 nucleotides agree with TRBD2. Germline V gene data show CDR1 as KGHSH and CDR2 as LQKENI. The CDR3 totals 14 residues. The trim removed 3 bases at V and 2 bases at J, leaving 2 bases unmatched. The CDR3 is CASSPGGYTDTQYF. The CDR3 DNA reads as TGTGCCAGCTCACCGGGAGGGTACACAGATACGCAGTATTTT.

Ten or more counts support this clonotype. The chain is built from TRBV20-1 and TRBJ2-5, with 9 positions matching TRBD2. CDR1 and CDR2 from the germline V gene are DFQATT and SNEGSKA (reference sequence). The CDR3 covers 16 residues. J was trimmed by 0 bases and V by 4 bases; bases with no gene match: 9. The CDR3 sequence is CSAIIPSGTYQETQYF. As DNA, the CDR3 is TGCAGTGCTATTATCCCTAGCGGGACGTACCAAGAGACCCAGTACTTC.

This clonotype was observed at least ten times. The V gene is TRBV18, the J gene TRBJ2-3; D unresolved. CDR3 size: 11 residues. The germline V and J ends were trimmed by 2 bases and 6 bases, with 3 bases remaining between them. The germline V gene has CDR1 KGHSH and CDR2 LQKENI. Here the CDR3 DNA reads TGTGCCAGCTCACCAACCGATACGCAGTATTTT. Translation gives CASSPTDTQYF.

This clonotype has more than one count but fewer than ten. V and J are TRBV6-1 and TRBJ2-6, with a possible D match to TRBD1 (5 bases). Trimming cost V 9 bases and J 0 bases, with 15 bases left between them. Germline-derived CDR1 and CDR2 are MNHNS and SASEGT. The CDR3 totals 16 residues. CDR3 sequence reads: CASSSDGASGANVLTF. DNA for the CDR3: TGTGCCAGTTCGTCTGATGGGGCCTCTGGGGCCAACGTCCTGACTTTC.

This clonotype came up many times. The V gene is TRBV19, the J gene TRBJ1-1, with 8 bases that match TRBD1. This CDR3 contains 15 residues. Unmatched junction bases numbered 6, after V lost 6 bases and J lost 0 bases. The germline V gene encodes CDR1 LNHDA and CDR2 SQIVND (reference sequence). The CDR3, as DNA: TGTGCCAGTAGATGGACAGGGACCATGAACACTGAAGCTTTCTTT. It specifies CASRWTGTMNTEAFF.

In this sample, this clonotype turned up many times. V is TRBV10-3 and J is TRBJ1-1, with 11 bases fitting TRBD1. Trimming took 5 bases from V and 7 from J; bases not matched to a gene: 6. This CDR3 contains 14 residues. Germline assignment: CDR1 ENHRY and CDR2 SYGVKD. The CDR3 DNA is TGTGCCATCAGTTCTGGACAGGGGGCGGGTGAAGCTTTCTTT. As protein: CAISSGQGAGEAFF.

The table lists this clonotype with many counts. The chain couples TRBV11-2 to TRBJ2-3, with 13 bases that match TRBD2. Germline V lookup: CDR1 SGHAT, CDR2 FQNNGV. The J segment lost 1 base and the V segment lost 2 bases, leaving 3 bases of the junction unmatched. There are 17 residues in the CDR3. The CDR3 DNA reads as TGTGCCAGCAGCTTAACTGGGACTAGCGGGGGCACAGATACGCAGTATTTT. It translates to CASSLTGTSGGTDTQYF.

To note about this clonotype: The junction and the germline gene differ at one end; a read error may be behind it. This chain uses TRBV6-2 or TRBV6-3 with TRBJ1-4; no definite D call. This CDR3 contains 15 residues. The germline gives CDR1 MNHEY, CDR2 SVGEGT. CDR3: CASSEMGQPNEKMFF. Written as DNA, the CDR3 is TGTGCCAGCAGTGAAATGGGCCAGCCTAATGAAAAAATGTTCTTT.

This clonotype was seen at least ten times. The chain employs TRBV6-1 and TRBJ2-7; no clear D gene. V shed 3 bases and J shed 0 bases, with 6 bases lying between them. Germline CDR1 and CDR2: MNHNS and SASEGT. The CDR3 is 13 amino acids. The CDR3 DNA sequence: TGTGCCAGCAGTGAGGGAAGCTCCTACGAGCAGTACTTC. Protein sequence: CASSEGSSYEQYF.

In its sample, this clonotype was seen a few times. The chain carries TRBV7-9 and TRBJ2-5; no definite D call. The germline gives CDR1 SEHNR, CDR2 FQNEAQ (reference sequence). The CDR3 contains 14 residues. V was pared by 1 base and J by 0 bases, with 6 bases between. The CDR3 bases are TGTGCCAGCAGCTTAGGGGAATACCAAGAGACCCAGTACTTC. This gives the protein CASSLGEYQETQYF. Complete variable domain (other parts from reference TRBV7-9 and TRBJ2-5): DTGVSQNPRHKITKRGQNVTFRCDPISEHNRLYWYRQTLGQGPEFLTYFQNEAQLEKSRLLSDRFSAERPKGSFSTLEIQRTEQGDSAMYLCASSLGEYQETQYFGPGTRLLVL.

This clonotype was seen at least ten times. This chain uses TRBV20-1 with TRBJ1-2; TRBD1 matches 7 bases. The CDR3 consists of 13 residues. V dropped 5 bases and J dropped 3; count of bases not matched to a gene: 6. CDR1 is DFQATT, CDR2 SNEGSKA, per germline (reference sequence). DNA for the CDR3: TGCAGTGCTCCGAAGACAGGGTACTATGGCTACACCTTC. As protein: CSAPKTGYYGYTF.

This clonotype was detected many times. V and J are TRBV6-5 and TRBJ1-5, with D hard to call. Germline values: CDR1 MNHEY, CDR2 SVGAGI. The CDR3 extends over 14 amino acids. V was clipped by 4 bases and J by 6 bases, with 13 bases between them. The CDR3 bases are TGTGCCAGCAGTTGCGGGAGCCCGGGTCAGCCCCAGCATTTT. Protein: CASSCGSPGQPQHF.

This clonotype came up many times. The gene calls are TRBV10-3 and TRBJ1-2; D not certain. This CDR3 is built from 13 residues. Trimming took 6 bases from V and 0 from J, leaving 8 bases between them. The V gene's germline CDR1 is ENHRY and CDR2 SYGVKD. CDR3 nucleotide sequence: TGTGCCATCAGCCCAGAAGCTAACTATGGCTACACCTTC. Residues: CAISPEANYGYTF.